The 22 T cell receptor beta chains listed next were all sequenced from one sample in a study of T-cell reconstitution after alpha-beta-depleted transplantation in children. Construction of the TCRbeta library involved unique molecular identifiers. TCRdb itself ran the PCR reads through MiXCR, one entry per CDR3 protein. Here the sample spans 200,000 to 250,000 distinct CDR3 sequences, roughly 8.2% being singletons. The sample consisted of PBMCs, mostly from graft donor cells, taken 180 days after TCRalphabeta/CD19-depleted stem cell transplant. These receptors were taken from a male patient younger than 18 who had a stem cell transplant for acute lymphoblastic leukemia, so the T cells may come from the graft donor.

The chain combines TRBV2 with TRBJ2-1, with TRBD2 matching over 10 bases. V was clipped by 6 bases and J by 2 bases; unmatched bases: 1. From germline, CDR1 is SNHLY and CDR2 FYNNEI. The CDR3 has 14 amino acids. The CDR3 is CASSSGRAYNEQFF. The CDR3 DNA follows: TGTGCCAGCAGCAGCGGGAGGGCCTACAATGAGCAGTTCTTC.

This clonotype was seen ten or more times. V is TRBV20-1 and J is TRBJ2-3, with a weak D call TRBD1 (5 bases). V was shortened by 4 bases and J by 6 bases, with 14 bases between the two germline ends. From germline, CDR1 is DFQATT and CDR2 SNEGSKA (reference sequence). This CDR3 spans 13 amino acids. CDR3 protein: CSATLTVPDTQYF. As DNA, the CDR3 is TGCAGTGCTACCTTGACAGTTCCCGATACGCAGTATTTT.

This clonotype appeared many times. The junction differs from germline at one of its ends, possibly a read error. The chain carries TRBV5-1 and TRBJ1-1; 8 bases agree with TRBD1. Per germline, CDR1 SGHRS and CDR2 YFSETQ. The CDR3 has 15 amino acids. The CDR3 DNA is TGTGCCAGCAGCTTAGGTACAGGGGGGAACACTGAAGCTTTCTTT. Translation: CASSLGTGGNTEAFF. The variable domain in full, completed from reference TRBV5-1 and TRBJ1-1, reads KAGVTQTPRYLIKTRGQQVTLSCSPISGHRSVSWYQQTPGQGLQFLFEYFSETQRNKGNFPGRFSGRQFSNSRSEMNVSTLELGDSALYLCASSLGTGGNTEAFFGQGTRLTVV.

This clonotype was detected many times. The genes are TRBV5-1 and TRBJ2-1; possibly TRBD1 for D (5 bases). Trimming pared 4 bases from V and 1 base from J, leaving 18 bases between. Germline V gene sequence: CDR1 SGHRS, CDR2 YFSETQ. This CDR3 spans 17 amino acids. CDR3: CASSHGQKSRSYNEQFF. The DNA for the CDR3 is TGCGCCAGCAGCCACGGACAAAAGTCGAGGTCCTACAATGAGCAGTTCTTC.

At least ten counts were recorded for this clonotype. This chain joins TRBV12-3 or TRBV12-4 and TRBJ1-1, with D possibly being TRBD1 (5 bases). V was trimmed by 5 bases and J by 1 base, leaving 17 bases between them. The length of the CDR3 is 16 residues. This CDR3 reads CASSQRGYRGNTEAFF. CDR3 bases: TGTGCCAGCAGTCAACGAGGGTATAGGGGGAACACTGAAGCTTTCTTT.

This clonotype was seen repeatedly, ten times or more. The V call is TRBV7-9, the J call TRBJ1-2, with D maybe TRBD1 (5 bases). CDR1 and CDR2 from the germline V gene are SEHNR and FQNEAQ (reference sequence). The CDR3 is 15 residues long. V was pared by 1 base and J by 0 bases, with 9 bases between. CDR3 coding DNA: TGTGCCAGCAGCTTAGGAAGGGGATCTAACTATGGCTACACCTTC. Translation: CASSLGRGSNYGYTF.

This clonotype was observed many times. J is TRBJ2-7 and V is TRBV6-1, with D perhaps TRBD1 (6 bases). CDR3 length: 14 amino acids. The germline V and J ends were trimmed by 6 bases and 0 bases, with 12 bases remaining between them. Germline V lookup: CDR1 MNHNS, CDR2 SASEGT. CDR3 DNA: TGTGCCAGCAGGAGGGACACCTACTCCTACGAGCAGTACTTC. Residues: CASRRDTYSYEQYF.

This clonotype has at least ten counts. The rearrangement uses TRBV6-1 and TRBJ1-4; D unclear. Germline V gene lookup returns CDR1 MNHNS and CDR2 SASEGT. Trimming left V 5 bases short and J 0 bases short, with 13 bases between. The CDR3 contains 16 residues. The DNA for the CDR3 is TGTGCCAGCAGTAGAACAGCTCTAGCAACTAATGAAAAACTGTTTTTT. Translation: CASSRTALATNEKLFF.

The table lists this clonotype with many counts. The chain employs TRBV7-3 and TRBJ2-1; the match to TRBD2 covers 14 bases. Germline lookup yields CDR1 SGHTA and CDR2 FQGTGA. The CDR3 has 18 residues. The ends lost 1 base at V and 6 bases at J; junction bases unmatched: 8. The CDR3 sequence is CASSLRGTSGSIFNEQFF. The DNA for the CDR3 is TGTGCCAGCAGCTTAAGGGGGACTAGCGGGAGTATTTTCAATGAGCAGTTCTTC.

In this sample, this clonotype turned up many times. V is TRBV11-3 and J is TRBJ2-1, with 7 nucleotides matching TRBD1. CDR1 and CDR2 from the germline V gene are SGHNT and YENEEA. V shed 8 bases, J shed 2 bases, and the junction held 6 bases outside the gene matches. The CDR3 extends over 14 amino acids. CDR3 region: CASPQTGPYNEQFF. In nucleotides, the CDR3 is TGTGCCAGCCCCCAGACAGGGCCCTACAATGAGCAGTTCTTC.

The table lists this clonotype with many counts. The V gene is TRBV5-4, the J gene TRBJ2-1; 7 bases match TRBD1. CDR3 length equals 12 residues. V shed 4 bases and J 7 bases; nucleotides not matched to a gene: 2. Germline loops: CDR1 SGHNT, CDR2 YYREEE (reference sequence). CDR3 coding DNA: TGTGCCAGCAGCGAGGGACAGAATGAGCAGTTCTTC. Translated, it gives CASSEGQNEQFF.

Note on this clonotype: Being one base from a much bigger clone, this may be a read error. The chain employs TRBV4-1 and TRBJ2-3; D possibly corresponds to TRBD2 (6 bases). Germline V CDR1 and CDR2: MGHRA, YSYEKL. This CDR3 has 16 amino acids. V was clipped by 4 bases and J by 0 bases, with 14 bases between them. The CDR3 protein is CASSRDRGISTDTQYF. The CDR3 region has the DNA TGCGCCAGCAGCCGAGATCGCGGGATTAGCACAGATACGCAGTATTTT.

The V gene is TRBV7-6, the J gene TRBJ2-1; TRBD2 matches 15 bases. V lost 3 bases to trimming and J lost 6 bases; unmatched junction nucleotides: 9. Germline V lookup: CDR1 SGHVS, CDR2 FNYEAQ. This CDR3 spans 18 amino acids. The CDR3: CASSFRTSGRAGGNEQFF. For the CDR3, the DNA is TGTGCCAGCAGCTTCCGGACTAGCGGGAGGGCCGGGGGCAATGAGCAGTTCTTC.

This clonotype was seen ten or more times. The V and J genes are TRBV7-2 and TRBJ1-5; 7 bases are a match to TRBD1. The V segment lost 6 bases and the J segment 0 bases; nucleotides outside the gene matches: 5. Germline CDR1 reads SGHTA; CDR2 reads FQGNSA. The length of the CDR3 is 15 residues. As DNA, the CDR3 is TGTGCCAGCAGGAGGGAGGGGGCTAGCAATCAGCCCCAGCATTTT. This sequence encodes CASRREGASNQPQHF.

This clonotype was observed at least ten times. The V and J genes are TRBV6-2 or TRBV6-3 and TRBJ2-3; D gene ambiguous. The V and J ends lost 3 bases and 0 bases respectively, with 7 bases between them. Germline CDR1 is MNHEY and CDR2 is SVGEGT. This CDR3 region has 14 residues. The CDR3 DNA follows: TGTGCCAGCAGTTATAGGGCTAGCACAGATACGCAGTATTTT. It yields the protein CASSYRASTDTQYF.

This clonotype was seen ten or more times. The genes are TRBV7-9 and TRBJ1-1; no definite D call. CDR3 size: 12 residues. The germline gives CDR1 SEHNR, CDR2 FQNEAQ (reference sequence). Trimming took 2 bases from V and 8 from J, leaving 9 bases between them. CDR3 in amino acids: CASSLIKAEAFF. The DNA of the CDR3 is TGTGCCAGCAGCTTAATTAAGGCGGAAGCTTTCTTT.

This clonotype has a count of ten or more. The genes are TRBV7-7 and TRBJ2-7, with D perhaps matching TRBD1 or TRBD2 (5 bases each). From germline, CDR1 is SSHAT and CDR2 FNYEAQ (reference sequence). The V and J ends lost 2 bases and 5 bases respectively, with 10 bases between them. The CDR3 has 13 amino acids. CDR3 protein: CASSLSEGNEQYF. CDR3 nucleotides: TGTGCCAGCAGCTTAAGCGAGGGGAACGAGCAGTACTTC.

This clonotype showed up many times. The CDR3 sequence: CASSLVTGGGTQYF. CDR3 DNA sequence: TGTGCCAGCAGTTTGGTGACAGGAGGAGGGACCCAGTACTTC. This sequence joins TRBV12-3 or TRBV12-4 and TRBJ2-5; the D gene is possibly TRBD1 (6 bases). The CDR3 runs 14 residues. Deletions cut 3 bases from V and 7 bases from J, with 15 bases between.

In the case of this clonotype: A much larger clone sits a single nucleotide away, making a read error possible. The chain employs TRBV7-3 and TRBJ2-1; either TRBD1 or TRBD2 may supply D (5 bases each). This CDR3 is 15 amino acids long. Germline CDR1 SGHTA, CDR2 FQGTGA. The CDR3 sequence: CASSLEGLAYNVQFF. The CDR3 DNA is TGTGCCAGCAGCTTAGAGGGGTTAGCCTACAATGTGCAGTTCTTC.

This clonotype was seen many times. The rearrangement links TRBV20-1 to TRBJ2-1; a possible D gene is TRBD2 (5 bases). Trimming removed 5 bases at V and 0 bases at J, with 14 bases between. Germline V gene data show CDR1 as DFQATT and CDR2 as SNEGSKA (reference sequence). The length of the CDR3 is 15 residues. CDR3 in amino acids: CSAPSLGSSYNEQFF. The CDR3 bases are TGCAGTGCTCCCTCCCTAGGGAGCTCCTACAATGAGCAGTTCTTC.

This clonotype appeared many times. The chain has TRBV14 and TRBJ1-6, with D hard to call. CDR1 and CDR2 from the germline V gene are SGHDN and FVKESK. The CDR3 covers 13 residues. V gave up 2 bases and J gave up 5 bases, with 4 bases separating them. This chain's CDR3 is CASSQQNNSPLHF. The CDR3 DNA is TGTGCCAGCAGCCAACAGAATAATTCACCCCTCCACTTT.

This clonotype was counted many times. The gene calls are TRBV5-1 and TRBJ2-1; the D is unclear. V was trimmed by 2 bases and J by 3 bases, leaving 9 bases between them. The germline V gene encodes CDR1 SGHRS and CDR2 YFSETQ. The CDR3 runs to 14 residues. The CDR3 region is CASSFFPVYNEQFF. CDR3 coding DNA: TGCGCCAGCAGCTTCTTCCCGGTCTACAATGAGCAGTTCTTC.